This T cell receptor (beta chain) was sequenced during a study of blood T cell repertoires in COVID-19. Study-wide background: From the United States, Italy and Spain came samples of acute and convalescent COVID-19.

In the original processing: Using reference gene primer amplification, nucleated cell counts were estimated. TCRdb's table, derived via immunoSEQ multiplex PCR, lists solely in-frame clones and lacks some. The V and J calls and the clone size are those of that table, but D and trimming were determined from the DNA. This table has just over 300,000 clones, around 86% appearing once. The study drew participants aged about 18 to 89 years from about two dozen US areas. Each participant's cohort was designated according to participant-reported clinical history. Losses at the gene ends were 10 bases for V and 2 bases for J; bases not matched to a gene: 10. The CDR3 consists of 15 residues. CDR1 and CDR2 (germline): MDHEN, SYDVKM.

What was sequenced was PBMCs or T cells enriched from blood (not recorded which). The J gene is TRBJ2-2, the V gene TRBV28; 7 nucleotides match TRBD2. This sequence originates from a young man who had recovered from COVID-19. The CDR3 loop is CATALGLLNTGELFF. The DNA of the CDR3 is TGTGCCACCGCCCTGGGACTATTAAACACCGGGGAGCTGTTTTTT.